Below, 18 T cell receptor beta chains from the same sample are listed, as sequenced in a study of T cells after yellow fever vaccination. Via MiXCR, TCRdb re-called the 5' RACE reads, giving one row per CDR3 protein. The sample holds around 250,000 distinct CDR3 sequences; 5.2% are singletons and the top ten take around 3.3%. The input for sequencing was CD4+ T cells sorted from PBMCs, taken on the day of the yellow fever booster vaccination. These receptors were obtained from a man in his late teens or twenties who received the YFV17D yellow fever vaccine.

This clonotype was observed many times. The chain has TRBV12-3 or TRBV12-4 and TRBJ1-1; no clear D. The CDR3 length is 15 residues. V lost 2 bases and J lost 4, with 14 bases in between. The CDR3 is CASSLRPGIGTEAFF. The CDR3 DNA is TGTGCCAGCAGTTTACGGCCGGGAATAGGCACTGAAGCTTTCTTT.

This clonotype was found many times. V usage is TRBV6-5 and J usage is TRBJ1-4, with D hard to call. Germline V gene sequence: CDR1 MNHEY, CDR2 SVGAGI. This CDR3 is built from 13 residues. Between the trimmed V and J ends, which lost 6 bases and 6 bases, there was a span of 11 bases. The DNA of the CDR3 is TGTGCCAGCAGAACAGATTTGGATGAAAAACTGTTTTTT. Its protein is CASRTDLDEKLFF.

This clonotype was detected ten times or more. The rearrangement uses TRBV3-1 and TRBJ2-4; maybe TRBD2 (7 bases). The CDR3 runs 16 residues. Germline V lookup: CDR1 LGHDT, CDR2 YNNKEL (reference sequence). The germline V and J ends were trimmed by 1 base and 9 bases, with 19 bases remaining between them. The CDR3 loop reads CASSQGQNMRGRIQYF. For the CDR3, the DNA is TGTGCCAGCAGCCAAGGGCAAAACATGCGGGGGCGCATTCAGTACTTC.

This clonotype was detected a few times. The chain couples TRBV4-3 to TRBJ2-5; D is possibly TRBD1 (6 bases). Germline loops: CDR1 LGHNA, CDR2 YSLEER. Trimming stripped 0 bases from V and 5 bases from J, with 13 bases between. The CDR3 runs to 15 residues. This CDR3 is CASSQDLRGRETQYF. In DNA form, the CDR3 reads TGCGCCAGCAGCCAAGACCTCAGGGGTAGGGAGACCCAGTACTTC.

This clonotype came up many times. DNA for the CDR3: TGTGCCAGCAGCCAAGCACTAGCGGTGCCCTACAATGAGCAGTTCTTC. This translates into CASSQALAVPYNEQFF. The gene calls are TRBV4-2 and TRBJ2-1; 8 bases line up with TRBD2. The V segment lost 1 base and the J segment 2 bases; nucleotides outside the gene matches: 4. The length of the CDR3 is 16 residues. Germline CDR1 reads LGHNA; CDR2 reads YNFKEQ.

This clonotype was counted ten times or more. The chain combines TRBV6-2 or TRBV6-3 with TRBJ1-6; D is unclear. Per germline, CDR1 MNHEY and CDR2 SVGEGT. The CDR3 is made up of 12 amino acids. V was clipped by 3 bases and J by 8 bases, with 5 bases between them. The CDR3 here is CASSYADSPLHF. The CDR3 DNA reads TGTGCCAGCAGTTATGCAGATTCACCCCTCCACTTT.

The sample holds a few counts of this clonotype. V is TRBV2 and J is TRBJ2-3; weak D call: TRBD1 (6 bases). The germline CDR1 and CDR2 sequences are SNHLY and FYNNEI. The CDR3 covers 12 residues. V was trimmed by 5 bases and J by 11 bases, leaving 14 bases between them. CDR3 in DNA: TGTGCCAGCAGTCGGGACATGTTAGGGCAGTATTTT. This codes for CASSRDMLGQYF.

This clonotype came up a few times. This chain joins TRBV6-6 and TRBJ1-2; D remains ambiguous. Germline values: CDR1 MNHNY, CDR2 SVGAGI (reference sequence). The CDR3 spans 11 residues. V lost 7 bases and J 5 bases, leaving 8 bases between the germline ends. The CDR3 reads CASTGRYGYTF. CDR3 DNA sequence: TGTGCCAGCACGGGGAGGTATGGCTACACCTTC.

The chain has TRBV2 and TRBJ1-5, with 8 bases matching TRBD1. Germline V CDR1 and CDR2: SNHLY, FYNNEI. Germline trimming cut 2 bases from V and 7 bases from J; bases unmatched to any gene: 4. CDR3 length: 14 residues. The CDR3 here is CASSERTGSQPQHF. In nucleotides, the CDR3 is TGTGCCAGCAGTGAACGGACAGGGTCGCAGCCCCAGCATTTT.

This clonotype was recorded many times. V is TRBV5-1 and J is TRBJ2-1; 7 bases line up with TRBD2. Germline trimming cut 7 bases from V and 9 bases from J; bases unmatched to any gene: 13. The germline V gene encodes CDR1 SGHRS and CDR2 YFSETQ. The CDR3 has 14 residues. This CDR3 is CASVTYSGEGEQFF. DNA of the CDR3: TGCGCCAGCGTAACTTACTCGGGGGAGGGTGAGCAGTTCTTC.

The chain has TRBV18 and TRBJ1-5; D uncertain. There are 14 residues in the CDR3. Germline V gives CDR1 KGHSH, CDR2 LQKENI. Trimming removed 3 bases at V and 4 bases at J, with 10 bases between. This CDR3 is CASSPEGLNQPQHF. The CDR3 DNA follows: TGTGCCAGCTCACCCGAGGGTTTGAATCAGCCCCAGCATTTT.

This clonotype was counted ten times or more. CDR3 in amino acids: CASTPGTGEGYTF. The CDR3 DNA reads as TGTGCCAGCACCCCCGGGACAGGGGAAGGCTACACCTTC. This chain connects TRBV7-9 to TRBJ1-2; TRBD1 matches 10 bases. Germline V gives CDR1 SEHNR, CDR2 FQNEAQ (reference sequence). The CDR3 runs to 13 residues. The V gene end was trimmed by 7 bases and the J gene end by 8 bases; junction bases not matched to a gene: 7.

In this sample, this clonotype turned up many times. V usage is TRBV7-2 and J usage is TRBJ2-2, with D possibly called TRBD1 or TRBD2 (5 bases each). Trimming took off 6 bases at V and 3 bases at J, with 11 bases between the two ends. There are 14 residues in the CDR3. Per germline, CDR1 SGHTA and CDR2 FQGNSA. The CDR3 is CASRPGTYTGELFF. The CDR3 DNA sequence: TGTGCCAGCAGGCCCGGGACCTACACCGGGGAGCTGTTTTTT.

This clonotype was counted ten times or more. The rearrangement links TRBV12-3 or TRBV12-4 to TRBJ1-6; no firm D call. The CDR3 is 13 amino acids. V was shortened by 5 bases and J by 8 bases, with 10 bases between the two germline ends. Written as DNA, the CDR3 is TGTGCCAGCAGTCCGACCGTTTATTCACCCCTCCACTTT. Translation: CASSPTVYSPLHF.

This clonotype appeared a few times. The chain recombines TRBV10-3 with TRBJ2-5; TRBD2 matches 7 bases. Germline V gene data show CDR1 as ENHRY and CDR2 as SYGVKD. J was trimmed by 5 bases and V by 8 bases; bases with no gene match: 14. This CDR3 region has 15 residues. Here the CDR3 reads CAISSGVSKLETQYF. The CDR3, as DNA: TGTGCCATCTCAAGCGGGGTCTCCAAGCTGGAGACCCAGTACTTC.

This clonotype was detected many times. This chain uses TRBV2 with TRBJ2-4, with D maybe TRBD2 (5 bases). The V gene lost 2 bases and the J gene lost 3 bases, with 8 bases spanning the gap. The CDR3 runs 14 residues. Germline lookup yields CDR1 SNHLY and CDR2 FYNNEI. The chain's CDR3 is CASSELEVKNIQYF. DNA for the CDR3: TGTGCCAGCAGTGAATTGGAGGTCAAAAACATTCAGTACTTC.

This clonotype came up many times. This sequence joins TRBV5-1 and TRBJ2-2; tentatively, D is TRBD1 (6 bases). V was cut by 4 bases and J by 7 bases, with 8 bases left in between. The CDR3 covers 12 residues. The germline gives CDR1 SGHRS, CDR2 YFSETQ. CDR3 nucleotide sequence: TGCGCCAGCAGCCCGGACAGCGGGGAGCTGTTTTTT. It specifies CASSPDSGELFF.

This clonotype was found a few times. The CDR3 nucleotides read TGCGCCAGCAGCCGCACGGTCATGGCGGGGAGCACAGATACGCAGTATTTT. Translation: CASSRTVMAGSTDTQYF. The chain combines TRBV4-1 with TRBJ2-3; perhaps TRBD2 as D (6 bases). Germline lookup yields CDR1 MGHRA and CDR2 YSYEKL. Trimming removed 4 bases from V and 0 bases from J, with 17 bases in between. CDR3 length: 17 amino acids.